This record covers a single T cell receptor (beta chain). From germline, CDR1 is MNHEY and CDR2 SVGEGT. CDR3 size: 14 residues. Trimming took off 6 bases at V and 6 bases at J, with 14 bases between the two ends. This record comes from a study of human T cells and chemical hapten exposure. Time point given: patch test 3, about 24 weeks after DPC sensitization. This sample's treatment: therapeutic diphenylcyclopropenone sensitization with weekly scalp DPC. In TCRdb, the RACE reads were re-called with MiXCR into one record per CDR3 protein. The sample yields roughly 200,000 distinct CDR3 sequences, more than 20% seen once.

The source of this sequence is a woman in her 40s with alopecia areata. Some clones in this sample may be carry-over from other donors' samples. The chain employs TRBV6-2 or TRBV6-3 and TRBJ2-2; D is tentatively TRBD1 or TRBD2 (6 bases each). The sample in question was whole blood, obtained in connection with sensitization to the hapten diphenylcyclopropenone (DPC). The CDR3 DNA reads TGTGCCAGCAGAGGAGGGGGTAGCGCCGGGGAGCTGTTTTTT. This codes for CASRGGGSAGELFF.